Each of the 13 T cell receptor beta chains below was sequenced from the same sample in a study of shared clonotypes between healthy human individuals. Produced via immunoSEQ multiplex PCR; TCRdb's table is partial and in-frame only. This table holds about 1.9 million clones, roughly 93% found once. CD45RO negativity and positive selection for CCR7 defined naive CD8 cells, a population that excluded terminally differentiated effector memory CD45RA+ cells. Sequenced material: naive CD8+ T cells from PBMCs. These receptor sequences come from a man aged 18-30 years in good health. Some clones in this sample may be carry-over from other donors' samples.

The chain uses TRBV2 and TRBJ2-7, with 8 bases lining up with TRBD1. CDR1 and CDR2 (germline): SNHLY, FYNNEI. The CDR3 runs to 14 residues. Trimming took 6 bases from V and 2 from J; bases not matched to a gene: 6. The CDR3 spells CASRTGERTYEQYF. The CDR3, as DNA: TGTGCCAGCAGGACAGGGGAGAGGACCTACGAGCAGTACTTC. Drawing the rest from reference TRBV2 and TRBJ2-7, the complete variable domain is EPEVTQTPSHQVTQMGQEVILRCVPISNHLYFYWYRQILGQKVEFLVSFYNNEISEKSEIFDDQFSVERPDGSNFTLKIRSTKLEDSAMYFCASRTGERTYEQYFGPGTRLTVT.

This chain joins TRBV5-5 and TRBJ2-3; maybe TRBD2 (6 bases). There are 15 residues in the CDR3. Trimming pared 4 bases from V and 7 bases from J, leaving 19 bases between. Germline CDR1 and CDR2: SGHKS and YYEKEE (reference sequence). The CDR3 protein is CASSPAGGMGYTQYF. As DNA, the CDR3 is TGTGCCAGCAGCCCGGCGGGCGGGATGGGGTATACGCAGTATTTT.

The V call is TRBV28, the J call TRBJ1-5, with D maybe TRBD1 (5 bases). The CDR3 extends over 13 amino acids. CDR1 is MDHEN and CDR2 is SYDVKM in the germline V gene. Trimming removed 4 bases from V and 2 bases from J, with 6 bases in between. The CDR3 protein is CASSSQGNQPQHF. For the CDR3, the DNA is TGTGCCAGCAGTTCACAGGGCAATCAGCCCCAGCATTTT.

This clone was found once. The rearrangement joins TRBV25-1 to TRBJ2-7; D might be TRBD1 or TRBD2, each matching 5 bases. Per the germline V gene, CDR1 is MGHDK and CDR2 is SYGVNS. The CDR3 length is 17 residues. The V gene lost 3 bases and the J gene lost 1 base, with 19 bases spanning the gap. The CDR3 protein is CASSDGASGLFSYEQYF. The CDR3 DNA follows: TGTGCCAGCAGTGATGGGGCCAGCGGCCTATTTTCCTACGAGCAGTACTTC.

This chain uses TRBV28 with TRBJ1-1; the D gene is possibly TRBD1 (6 bases). V was cut by 6 bases and J by 2 bases, with 16 bases left in between. Germline V gene lookup returns CDR1 MDHEN and CDR2 SYDVKM. The CDR3 totals 15 residues. The CDR3 DNA reads as TGTGCCAGCAGCTTAGACAGGAGAACCAACACTGAAGCTTTCTTT. Translation: CASSLDRRTNTEAFF.

CDR3 nucleotides: TGTGCCAGCACCTACCGGGACGGAACGATCAATGAGCAGTTCTTC. It specifies CASTYRDGTINEQFF. The chain is built from TRBV28 and TRBJ2-1, with D possibly being TRBD1 or TRBD2 (5 bases each). This CDR3 comprises 15 residues. Germline V gene sequence: CDR1 MDHEN, CDR2 SYDVKM. Between the trimmed V and J ends, which lost 7 bases and 6 bases, there was a span of 19 bases.

V and J are TRBV7-9 and TRBJ2-5; 8 bases are shared with TRBD1. Germline values: CDR1 SEHNR, CDR2 FQNEAQ (reference sequence). This CDR3 is built from 14 residues. V lost 5 bases, J lost 4 bases, and 6 bases stayed unmatched. CDR3 in DNA: TGTGCCAGCAGCGGAGGACAGGGTGGAGAGACCCAGTACTTC. Protein: CASSGGQGGETQYF.

This chain joins TRBV11-2 and TRBJ1-1; D possibly corresponds to TRBD1 (5 bases). Germline lookup yields CDR1 SGHAT and CDR2 FQNNGV. Trimming shortened V by 0 bases and J by 4 bases, and 15 bases separated the two germline ends. The CDR3 sequence is 16 residues long. The CDR3 loop is CASSLDRSRGSTEAFF. The DNA for the CDR3 is TGTGCCAGCAGCTTAGATCGAAGTAGGGGAAGCACTGAAGCTTTCTTT.

This sequence joins TRBV4-1 and TRBJ1-2; D ambiguous. Germline loops: CDR1 MGHRA, CDR2 YSYEKL. Trimming cost V 3 bases and J 1 base, with 12 bases left between them. This CDR3 has 15 residues. The CDR3, as DNA: TGCGCCAGCAGCCACAAGATAGACTATAACTATGGCTACACCTTC. Its translation: CASSHKIDYNYGYTF.

The genes are TRBV27 and TRBJ2-6; 9 positions agree with TRBD1. Germline lookup yields CDR1 MNHEY and CDR2 SMNVEV (reference sequence). V gave up 4 bases and J gave up 2 bases; unmatched junction bases: 9. This CDR3 has 18 residues. The CDR3 nucleotides read TGTGCCAGCAGTTCGCCCGGGACAGGGCTGGCTGGGGCCAACGTCCTGACTTTC. Translated, it gives CASSSPGTGLAGANVLTF.

The chain recombines TRBV11-2 with TRBJ2-3, with 9 bases fitting TRBD1. This CDR3 is built from 17 residues. V was clipped by 2 bases and J by 4 bases; unmatched bases: 10. CDR1 is SGHAT and CDR2 is FQNNGV in the germline V gene. CDR3 in amino acids: CASSLNHGTGRADTQYF. The CDR3 nucleotides read TGTGCCAGCAGCTTAAACCACGGGACAGGGAGGGCAGATACGCAGTATTTT.

This clone was seen a few times. V usage is TRBV28 and J usage is TRBJ1-1; D ambiguous. Germline CDR1 and CDR2: MDHEN and SYDVKM. The CDR3 is 12 residues long. The V gene lost 6 bases and the J gene lost 10 bases, with 15 bases spanning the gap. The CDR3: CASSTPGVAAFF. The CDR3 coding sequence is TGTGCCAGCAGCACCCCCGGTGTGGCAGCTTTCTTT.

The V gene is TRBV7-8, the J gene TRBJ2-1; D is unclear. This CDR3 contains 13 residues. Per germline, CDR1 SGHVS and CDR2 FQNEAQ. With 0 bases removed from V and 6 bases from J, the gap between germline ends came to 6 bases. The CDR3 DNA follows: TGTGCCAGCAGCTTAGCAGGATCCAATGAGCAGTTCTTC. Its protein is CASSLAGSNEQFF.